This T cell receptor beta chain was obtained from a study of T-cell reconstitution after alpha-beta-depleted transplantation in children. This clonotype was found many times. Construction of the TCRbeta library involved unique molecular identifiers. Each CDR3 protein is one row after TCRdb ran MiXCR on the PCR reads. The data hold some 200,000 distinct CDR3 sequences, with roughly 15% observed a single time. The germline CDR1 and CDR2 sequences are SGDLS and YYNGEE. Losses at the gene ends were 7 bases for V and 7 bases for J; bases not matched to a gene: 6. The CDR3 totals 14 residues. The TCR originated in a human donor who donated a stem cell graft to a child with acute lymphoblastic leukemia. The material was PBMCs from the stem cell graft donor, obtained from the stem cell graft. J is TRBJ1-6 and V is TRBV9, with 9 positions matching TRBD1. CDR3 sequence reads: CASGRTGANSPLHF. Written as DNA, the CDR3 is TGTGCCAGCGGAAGGACAGGGGCCAATTCACCCCTCCACTTT.